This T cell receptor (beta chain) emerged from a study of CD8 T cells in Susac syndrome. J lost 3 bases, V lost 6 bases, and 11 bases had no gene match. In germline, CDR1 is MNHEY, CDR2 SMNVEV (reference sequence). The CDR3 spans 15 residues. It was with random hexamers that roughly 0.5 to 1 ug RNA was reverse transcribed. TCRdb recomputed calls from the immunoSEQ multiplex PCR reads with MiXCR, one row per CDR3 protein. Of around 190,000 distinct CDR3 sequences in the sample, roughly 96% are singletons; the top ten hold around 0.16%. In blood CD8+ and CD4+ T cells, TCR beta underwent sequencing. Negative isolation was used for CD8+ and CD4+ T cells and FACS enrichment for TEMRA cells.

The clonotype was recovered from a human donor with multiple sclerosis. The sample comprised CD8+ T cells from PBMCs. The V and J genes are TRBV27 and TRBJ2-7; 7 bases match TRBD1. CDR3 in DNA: TGTGCCAGCAGCCTTGACAGGGACCTAGGCTACGAGCAGTACTTC. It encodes CASSLDRDLGYEQYF.